Listed here are 8 T cell receptor beta chains from one sample, sequenced in a study of blood T cell repertoires in COVID-19. Generated by immunoSEQ multiplex PCR, the TCRdb table keeps only in-frame clones and is missing some. This table has about 410,000 clones, 75% to 90% appearing once. Material for sequencing was peripheral blood. The receptors were sampled from a woman in her thirties or forties with COVID-19, enrolled during active disease.

The sample holds a few counts of this clone. The chain carries TRBV7-2 and TRBJ1-6; 7 bases agree with TRBD1. The J segment lost 5 bases and the V segment lost 5 bases, leaving 6 bases of the junction unmatched. Per germline, CDR1 SGHTA and CDR2 FQGNSA. The CDR3 loop spans 15 amino acids. The CDR3 is CASSHGQANNSPLHF. CDR3 DNA sequence: TGTGCCAGCAGCCACGGACAGGCCAATAATTCACCCCTCCACTTT.

The CDR3 is CASSLTVENYGYTF. The DNA for the CDR3 is TGCGCCAGCAGCTTAACAGTTGAGAACTATGGCTACACCTTC. The chain links TRBV5-1 to TRBJ1-2; D is uncertain. V lost 2 bases, J lost 2 bases, and 10 bases lay in between. CDR3 length: 14 amino acids. CDR1 is SGHRS and CDR2 is YFSETQ in the germline V gene. Variable domain in full (rest from reference TRBV5-1 and TRBJ1-2): KAGVTQTPRYLIKTRGQQVTLSCSPISGHRSVSWYQQTPGQGLQFLFEYFSETQRNKGNFPGRFSGRQFSNSRSEMNVSTLELGDSALYLCASSLTVENYGYTFGSGTRLTVV.

The genes are TRBV24-1 and TRBJ2-1; 9 positions agree with TRBD2. Germline V gene lookup returns CDR1 KGHDR and CDR2 SFDVKD. This CDR3 has 22 residues. V gave up 8 bases and J gave up 5 bases; unmatched junction bases: 30. CDR3 DNA: TGTGCCACCATGCGGGAGGGCCTTCTTGTTGTTGCTACTCGACGGGTGGACAATGAGCAGTTCTTC. Translation gives CATMREGLLVVATRRVDNEQFF.

There are a few counts of this clone. V usage is TRBV2 and J usage is TRBJ2-1; D gene uncertain. The CDR3 runs to 13 residues. Trimming stripped 5 bases from V and 9 bases from J, with 14 bases between. Germline CDR1 and CDR2: SNHLY and FYNNEI. The CDR3 region is CASSLASPTEQFF. The DNA for the CDR3 is TGTGCCAGCAGTCTGGCCTCTCCCACTGAGCAGTTCTTC.

The chain couples TRBV6-5 to TRBJ2-5; D perhaps matches TRBD2 (5 bases). With 1 base removed from V and 5 bases from J, the gap between germline ends came to 14 bases. CDR1 and CDR2 from the germline V gene are MNHEY and SVGAGI. This CDR3 has 15 residues. The CDR3 region is CASSYWQVGGETQYF. DNA of the CDR3: TGTGCCAGCAGTTACTGGCAGGTCGGCGGGGAGACCCAGTACTTC.

The V and J genes are TRBV7-2 and TRBJ1-2; D may be TRBD1 (6 bases). Germline assignment: CDR1 SGHTA and CDR2 FQGNSA. The V end lost 5 bases, the J end lost 7 bases, and 17 bases lay between the germline ends. The CDR3 is made up of 14 amino acids. The CDR3 region is CASSPQGIFGGYTF. Written as DNA, the CDR3 is TGTGCCAGCAGCCCACAGGGAATATTCGGTGGCTACACCTTC.

This rearrangement joins TRBV7-6 to TRBJ2-7, with unresolved D. Trimming took off 3 bases at V and 3 bases at J, with 21 bases between the two ends. The germline gives CDR1 SGHVS, CDR2 FNYEAQ. The CDR3 length is 17 residues. CDR3 in amino acids: CASSFRPGALSRYEQYF. In DNA form, the CDR3 reads TGTGCCAGCAGCTTCCGACCTGGCGCACTTAGCCGCTACGAGCAGTACTTC.

This chain uses TRBV28 with TRBJ2-6; 7 positions agree with TRBD1. V gave up 6 bases and J gave up 4 bases; unmatched junction bases: 6. The CDR3 length is 15 residues. In germline, CDR1 is MDHEN, CDR2 SYDVKM. This chain's CDR3 is CASRPGTDGANVLTF. CDR3 coding DNA: TGTGCCAGCAGACCCGGGACAGACGGGGCCAACGTCCTGACTTTC.